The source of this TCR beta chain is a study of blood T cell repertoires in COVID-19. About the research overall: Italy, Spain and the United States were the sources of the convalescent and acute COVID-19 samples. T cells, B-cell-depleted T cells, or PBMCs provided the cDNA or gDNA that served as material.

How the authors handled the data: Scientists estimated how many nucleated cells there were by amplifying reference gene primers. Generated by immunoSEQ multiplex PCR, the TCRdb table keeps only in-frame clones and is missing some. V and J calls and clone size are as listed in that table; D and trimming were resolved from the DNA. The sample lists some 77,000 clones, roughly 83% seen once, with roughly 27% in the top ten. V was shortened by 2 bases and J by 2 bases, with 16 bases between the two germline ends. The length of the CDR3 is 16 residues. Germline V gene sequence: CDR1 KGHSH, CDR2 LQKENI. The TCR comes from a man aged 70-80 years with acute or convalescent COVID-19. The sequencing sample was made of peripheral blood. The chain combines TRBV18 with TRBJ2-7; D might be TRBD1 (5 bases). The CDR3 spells CASSPVGPQGTYEQYF. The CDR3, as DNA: TGTGCCAGCTCACCAGTCGGTCCCCAGGGTACCTACGAGCAGTACTTC. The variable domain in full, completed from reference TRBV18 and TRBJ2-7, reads NAGVMQNPRHLVRRRGQEARLRCSPMKGHSHVYWYRQLPEEGLKFMVYLQKENIIDESGMPKERFSAEFPKEGPSILRIQQVVRGDSAAYFCASSPVGPQGTYEQYFGPGTRLTVT.